Listed below are T cell receptor beta chains from one sample, sequenced in a study of blood T cells in healthy people across ages. TCRdb fed the 5' RACE reads into MiXCR, producing one record per CDR3 protein. The top ten clones hold about 11% of a sample with roughly 1,500,000 distinct CDR3 sequences, about 31% of them seen once. The sample was blood. These receptor sequences come from a woman in her twenties or thirties in good health. Each CDR3 is given with its conserved first and last residue. The order of the fields is clone size, CDR3 length, J gene, V gene, D gene, CDR3 protein, CDR3 DNA. A D gene is named only where the DNA matches it firmly. Rows may omit the clone size; those that give it use once, few, many or a size class.

clone_size: NA; cdr3_length: 14; j_call: TRBJ2-1; v_call: TRBV7-2; d_call: TRBD2; cdr3_aa: CASSLSGLVTEQFF; cdr3_nt: TGTGCCAGCAGCTTATCCGGACTAGTAACTGAGCAGTTCTTC
clone_size: many; cdr3_length: 16; j_call: TRBJ2-5; v_call: TRBV3-1; d_call: TRBD2; cdr3_aa: CASSPASGRAIQTQYF; cdr3_nt: TGTGCCAGCAGCCCAGCCAGCGGGAGGGCCATTCAGACCCAGTACTTC
clone_size: NA; cdr3_length: 14; j_call: TRBJ2-7; v_call: TRBV12-3/TRBV12-4; d_call: NA; cdr3_aa: CASSLAGPDYEQYF; cdr3_nt: TGTGCCAGCAGTTTAGCGGGGCCTGACTACGAGCAGTACTTC
clone_size: NA; cdr3_length: 15; j_call: TRBJ2-3; v_call: TRBV7-6; d_call: TRBD2; cdr3_aa: CASKISGGSTDTQYF; cdr3_nt: TGTGCCAGCAAGATCTCCGGGGGGAGCACAGATACGCAGTATTTT
clone_size: NA; cdr3_length: 17; j_call: TRBJ2-3; v_call: TRBV27; d_call: TRBD2; cdr3_aa: CASSSYPTSGLWDTQYF; cdr3_nt: TGTGCCAGCAGTTCATACCCGACTAGCGGGTTGTGGGATACGCAGTATTTT
clone_size: NA; cdr3_length: 13; j_call: TRBJ1-1; v_call: TRBV10-2; d_call: NA; cdr3_aa: CASSEGQGGEAFF; cdr3_nt: TGCGCCAGCAGTGAGGGACAAGGGGGAGAAGCTTTCTTT
clone_size: few; cdr3_length: 18; j_call: TRBJ2-1; v_call: TRBV4-2; d_call: TRBD2; cdr3_aa: CASSPRTGGTTLDHEQFF; cdr3_nt: TGTGCCAGCAGCCCCCGGACGGGGGGTACAACCCTAGACCATGAGCAGTTCTTC
clone_size: NA; cdr3_length: 15; j_call: TRBJ2-3; v_call: TRBV20-1; d_call: TRBD2; cdr3_aa: CSARDGLAKTDTQYF; cdr3_nt: TGCAGTGCTAGAGATGGACTAGCGAAAACAGATACGCAGTATTTT
clone_size: many; cdr3_length: 14; j_call: TRBJ2-1; v_call: TRBV20-1; d_call: TRBD2; cdr3_aa: CSASRLAGNNEQFF; cdr3_nt: TGCAGTGCGTCAAGACTAGCGGGGAACAATGAGCAGTTCTTC
clone_size: NA; cdr3_length: 13; j_call: TRBJ2-7; v_call: TRBV7-9; d_call: NA; cdr3_aa: CASSLGLGYERYF; cdr3_nt: TGTGCCAGCAGCTTAGGTTTAGGGTACGAGCGGTACTTC
clone_size: NA; cdr3_length: 14; j_call: TRBJ1-5; v_call: TRBV3-1; d_call: TRBD1; cdr3_aa: CASSNRDRDQPQHF; cdr3_nt: TGTGCCAGCAGCAATCGGGACAGGGATCAGCCCCAGCATTTT
clone_size: NA; cdr3_length: 16; j_call: TRBJ2-1; v_call: TRBV12-3/TRBV12-4; d_call: TRBD2; cdr3_aa: CASSRPRTREGNEQFF; cdr3_nt: TGTGCCAGCAGTCGCCCCAGGACTAGAGAGGGGAATGAGCAGTTCTTC
clone_size: few; cdr3_length: 14; j_call: TRBJ2-7; v_call: TRBV7-9; d_call: NA; cdr3_aa: CASSSPGTPDEQYF; cdr3_nt: TGTGCCAGCAGCTCGCCTGGGACCCCAGACGAGCAGTACTTC
clone_size: NA; cdr3_length: 17; j_call: TRBJ1-6; v_call: TRBV20-1; d_call: TRBD1; cdr3_aa: CSARDRGQGPYNSPLHF; cdr3_nt: TGCAGTGCTAGAGATAGGGGACAGGGGCCGTATAATTCACCCCTCCACTTT
clone_size: NA; cdr3_length: 14; j_call: TRBJ2-7; v_call: TRBV6-2/TRBV6-3; d_call: TRBD1; cdr3_aa: CASSYNLRGYEQYF; cdr3_nt: TGTGCCAGCAGTTACAATCTCAGGGGGTACGAGCAGTACTTC
clone_size: NA; cdr3_length: 15; j_call: TRBJ2-3; v_call: TRBV20-1; d_call: NA; cdr3_aa: CSARDWQGTTDTQYF; cdr3_nt: TGCAGTGCTAGAGACTGGCAGGGTACCACAGATACGCAGTATTTT
clone_size: few; cdr3_length: 15; j_call: TRBJ1-2; v_call: TRBV12-3/TRBV12-4; d_call: TRBD1; cdr3_aa: CASSPGTENRYGYTF; cdr3_nt: TGTGCCAGCAGTCCCGGGACAGAAAACCGCTATGGCTACACCTTC
clone_size: many; cdr3_length: 14; j_call: TRBJ2-7; v_call: TRBV7-9; d_call: TRBD1; cdr3_aa: CASSFLGQGYEQYF; cdr3_nt: TGTGCCAGCAGCTTCCTGGGACAGGGCTACGAGCAGTACTTC
clone_size: NA; cdr3_length: 15; j_call: TRBJ2-2; v_call: TRBV6-6; d_call: NA; cdr3_aa: CASSWDLGDAGELFF; cdr3_nt: TGTGCCAGCAGCTGGGACTTAGGCGATGCCGGGGAGCTGTTTTTT
clone_size: NA; cdr3_length: 12; j_call: TRBJ1-2; v_call: TRBV10-3; d_call: NA; cdr3_aa: CAITGPMNGYTF; cdr3_nt: TGTGCCATCACGGGACCTATGAATGGCTACACCTTC
clone_size: NA; cdr3_length: 14; j_call: TRBJ1-4; v_call: TRBV3-1; d_call: NA; cdr3_aa: CASSQQGTGEKLFF; cdr3_nt: TGTGCCAGCAGCCAACAGGGGACGGGTGAAAAACTGTTTTTT
clone_size: many; cdr3_length: 16; j_call: TRBJ2-1; v_call: TRBV29-1; d_call: NA; cdr3_aa: CSVGKSGGRIYNEQFF; cdr3_nt: TGCAGCGTGGGCAAGTCGGGCGGCAGAATATACAATGAGCAGTTCTTC
clone_size: few; cdr3_length: 15; j_call: TRBJ2-1; v_call: TRBV6-2/TRBV6-3; d_call: TRBD1; cdr3_aa: CASSLRQGPHNEQFF; cdr3_nt: TGTGCCAGCAGTCTCCGACAGGGTCCCCACAATGAGCAGTTCTTC
clone_size: NA; cdr3_length: 12; j_call: TRBJ2-7; v_call: TRBV5-1; d_call: NA; cdr3_aa: CASVLSSYEQYF; cdr3_nt: TGCGCCAGCGTCCTGAGCTCCTACGAGCAGTACTTC
clone_size: NA; cdr3_length: 15; j_call: TRBJ2-7; v_call: TRBV29-1; d_call: NA; cdr3_aa: CSVEENGGVIHEQYF; cdr3_nt: TGCAGCGTTGAAGAGAATGGCGGGGTGATCCACGAGCAGTACTTC
clone_size: few; cdr3_length: 15; j_call: TRBJ1-1; v_call: TRBV12-3/TRBV12-4; d_call: NA; cdr3_aa: CASSPRLRGGTEAFF; cdr3_nt: TGTGCCAGCAGCCCTAGGCTGAGGGGGGGCACTGAAGCTTTCTTT
clone_size: NA; cdr3_length: 12; j_call: TRBJ1-1; v_call: TRBV29-1; d_call: NA; cdr3_aa: CSVVAGRLEAFF; cdr3_nt: TGCAGCGTAGTGGCAGGGCGGCTGGAAGCTTTCTTT
clone_size: few; cdr3_length: 14; j_call: TRBJ2-7; v_call: TRBV12-3/TRBV12-4; d_call: NA; cdr3_aa: CASSFAGRNYEQYF; cdr3_nt: TGTGCCAGCAGTTTTGCAGGGCGGAATTACGAGCAGTACTTC
clone_size: few; cdr3_length: 12; j_call: TRBJ2-7; v_call: TRBV21-1; d_call: NA; cdr3_aa: CASLQGADEQYF; cdr3_nt: TGTGCCAGCCTACAGGGGGCCGACGAGCAGTACTTC